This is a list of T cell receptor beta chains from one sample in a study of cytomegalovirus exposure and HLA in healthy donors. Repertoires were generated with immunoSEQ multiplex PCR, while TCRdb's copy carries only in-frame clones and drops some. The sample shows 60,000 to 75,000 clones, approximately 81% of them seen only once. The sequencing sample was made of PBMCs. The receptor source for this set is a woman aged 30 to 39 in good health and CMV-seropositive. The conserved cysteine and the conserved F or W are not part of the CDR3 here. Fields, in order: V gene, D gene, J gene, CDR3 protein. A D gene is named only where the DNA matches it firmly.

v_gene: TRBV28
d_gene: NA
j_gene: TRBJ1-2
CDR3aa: ASSLRQYGYT

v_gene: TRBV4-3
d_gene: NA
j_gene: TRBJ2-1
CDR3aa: ASSPGLGGHNEQF

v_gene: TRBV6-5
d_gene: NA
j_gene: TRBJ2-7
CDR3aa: ASSVASATYEQY

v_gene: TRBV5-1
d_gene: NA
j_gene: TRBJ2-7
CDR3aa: ASGQGSYEQY

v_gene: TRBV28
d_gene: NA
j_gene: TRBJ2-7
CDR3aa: ASSLGGPYEQY

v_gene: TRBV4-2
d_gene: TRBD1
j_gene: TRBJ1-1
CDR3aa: ASSQGDRVAGKTEAF

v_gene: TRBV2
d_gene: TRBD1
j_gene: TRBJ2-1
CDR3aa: ASRDRGSWNEQF

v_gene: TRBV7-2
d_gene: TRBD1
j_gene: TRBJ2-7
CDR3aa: ASSFYRGGGEQY

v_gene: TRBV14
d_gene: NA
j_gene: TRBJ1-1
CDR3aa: ASSKEGVVGAEAF

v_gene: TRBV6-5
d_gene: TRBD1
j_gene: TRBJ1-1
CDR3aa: ASRGDRENTEAF

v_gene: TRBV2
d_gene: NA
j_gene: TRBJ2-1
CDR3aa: ASSLWSGKNPNNEQF

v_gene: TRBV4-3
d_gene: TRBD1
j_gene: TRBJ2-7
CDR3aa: ASSQVGTGGVEQY

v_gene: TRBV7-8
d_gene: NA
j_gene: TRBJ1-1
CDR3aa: ASSIRTEEAF

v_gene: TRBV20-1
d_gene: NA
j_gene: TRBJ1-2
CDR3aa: SARGYGYT

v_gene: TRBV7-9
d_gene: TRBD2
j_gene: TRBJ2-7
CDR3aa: ASSRLAGGTSYEQY

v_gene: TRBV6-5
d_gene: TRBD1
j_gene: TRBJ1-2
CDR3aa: ASSSRDRGHYGYT

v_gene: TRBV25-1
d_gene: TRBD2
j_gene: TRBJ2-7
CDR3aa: ASSAGTSWYEQY

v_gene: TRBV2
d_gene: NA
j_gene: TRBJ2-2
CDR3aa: ASRSGGSNTGELF

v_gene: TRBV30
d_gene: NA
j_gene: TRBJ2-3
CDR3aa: AWSVWRGSTDTQY

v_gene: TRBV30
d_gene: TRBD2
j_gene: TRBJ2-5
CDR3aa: AWSLQRGPQETQY

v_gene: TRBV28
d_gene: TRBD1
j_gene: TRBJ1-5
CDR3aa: ASTTTTGGRPQH

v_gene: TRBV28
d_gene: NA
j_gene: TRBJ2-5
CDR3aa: ASKKRAQETQY

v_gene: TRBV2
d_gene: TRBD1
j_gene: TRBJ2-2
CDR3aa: ASSVRTGSNTGELF

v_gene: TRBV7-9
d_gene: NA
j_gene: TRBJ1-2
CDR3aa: ASSPDSYGYT

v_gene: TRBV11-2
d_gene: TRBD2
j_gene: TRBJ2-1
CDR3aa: ASSPGYRTSYNEQF

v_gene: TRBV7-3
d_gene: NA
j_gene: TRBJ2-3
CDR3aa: ASSLIGSSITDTQY